This TCR beta chain was recovered during a study of blood T cell repertoires in COVID-19. The overall study: Sites across the United States, Italy and Spain contributed samples from acute and convalescent COVID-19. T cells, B-cell-depleted T cells, or PBMCs supplied cDNA or gDNA.

V trimming: 7 bases; J trimming: 6 bases; junction bases outside the gene matches: 8. The CDR3 extends over 13 amino acids. The germline CDR1 and CDR2 sequences are SGHRS and YFSETQ. Patients in Seattle were enrolled during active infection, then followed longitudinally. Per the original methods: How many nucleated cells were present was estimated from reference gene primer amplification. Data came from immunoSEQ multiplex PCR; TCRdb stores just in-frame clones and leaves some out. Clonal size and the V and J genes are those of that table, whereas D and trimming came from the DNA. The top ten clones hold about 2.3% of a sample with roughly 400,000 clones, over 75% of them seen once.

The sample consisted of peripheral blood. This sequence was found in a woman aged 60 to 75 with COVID-19, enrolled during active disease. The chain recombines TRBV5-1 with TRBJ2-7, with 9 nucleotides matching TRBD1. The CDR3 protein is CASARDRDSEQYF. CDR3 nucleotide sequence: TGCGCCAGCGCCCGGGACAGGGATAGCGAGCAGTACTTC.